This TCR beta chain was found in a study of cytomegalovirus exposure and HLA in healthy donors. Study at large: The platform used for the 120 or so validation repertoires matched that of the roughly 630 first-cohort repertoires, a later analysis reported. Findings and caveats of the study: The listing of some 170 TCR beta chains classed them as cytomegalovirus-associated. Rare TCR sequences predominated, though certain public TCRs were found in many donors.

As for this clone: The target antigen is unknown.

The J segment lost 7 bases and the V segment lost 4 bases, leaving 6 bases of the junction unmatched. CDR3 length: 13 amino acids. Germline-derived CDR1 and CDR2 are SGHRS and YFSETQ. The assay was immunoSEQ multiplex PCR, and TCRdb's table has in-frame clones only and misses some. The table lists 110,000 to 150,000 clones, 89% of them singletons, with about 10% in the top ten. Sequencing was carried out using PBMCs. The sequence derives from a woman between 18 and 29 years old in good health and CMV-seropositive. This rearrangement joins TRBV5-1 to TRBJ2-7; TRBD1 matches 9 bases. The CDR3 DNA reads as TGCGCCAGCAGCGGGGACAGGGCCTTTGAGCAGTACTTC. It specifies CASSGDRAFEQYF.